This is a list of T cell receptor beta chains from one sample in a study of cytomegalovirus exposure and HLA in healthy donors. Measured with immunoSEQ multiplex PCR; TCRdb has only the in-frame clones, and not every one. The data contain 150,000 to 200,000 clones, about 75% of them singletons. Sequences were obtained from PBMCs. Receptors originate from a woman between 45 and 60 years old in good health and CMV-seropositive. CDR3s include the opening cysteine and the closing phenylalanine or tryptophan. The order of the fields is D gene, J gene, clone size, V gene, CDR3 DNA, CDR3 protein. The D gene is left open where the match is weak. Size is omitted from some rows. Given values are once, few, many or a class for expanded clones.

TRBD1,TRBJ2-2,NA,TRBV19,TGTGCCAGTAGTATAGGGACAGGCCCAACAGAGCTGTTTTTT,CASSIGTGPTELFF
NA,TRBJ1-3,few,TRBV30,TGTGCCTGGAGTGTGACACGAAACACCATATATTTT,CAWSVTRNTIYF
TRBD1,TRBJ2-2,few,TRBV10-3,TGTGCCATCAGTGGAGACTGGACAGGGGGCGACCGGAACACCGGGGAGCTGTTTTTT,CAISGDWTGGDRNTGELFF
TRBD2,TRBJ2-3,NA,TRBV18,TGTGCCAGCTCAAGGAGCGGGGTCACAGATACGCAGTATTTT,CASSRSGVTDTQYF
NA,TRBJ1-1,NA,TRBV11-2,TGTGCCAGCAGCTTAGCCGGGGACACTGAAGCTTTCTTT,CASSLAGDTEAFF
TRBD1,TRBJ1-2,NA,TRBV4-2,TGTGCCAGCAGCCCTACGGGACAGGCATATGGCTACACCTTC,CASSPTGQAYGYTF
TRBD2,TRBJ2-3,NA,TRBV9,TGTGCCAGCAGCGCGACTAGCGGGACCACAGATACGCAGTATTTT,CASSATSGTTDTQYF
NA,TRBJ1-5,once,TRBV7-9,TGTGCCAGCAGCCCCGGGGGGCATCAGCCCCAGCATTTT,CASSPGGHQPQHF
NA,TRBJ2-7,NA,TRBV5-4,TGTGCCAGCAGCTCCGGCCTGAGGGCCCCGTTATACGAGCAGTACTTC,CASSSGLRAPLYEQYF
NA,TRBJ2-7,once,TRBV4-1,TGCGCCAGCAGCCAAGAGAAGGGACATTCCGTGGGAGAGCAGTACTTC,CASSQEKGHSVGEQYF
TRBD2,TRBJ2-5,NA,TRBV6-1,TGTGCCAGCAACCCGGGACTAGCGGGAGAGACCCAGTACTTC,CASNPGLAGETQYF
TRBD1,TRBJ2-3,few,TRBV27,TGTGCCAGCAGTACCCGCCGACAGGGTGGTACGCAGTATTTT,CASSTRRQGGTQYF
NA,TRBJ2-7,few,TRBV7-2,TGTGCCAGCAGCTGGAGAGGGGGGGGAGCCTACGAGCAGTACTTC,CASSWRGGGAYEQYF
NA,TRBJ2-2,NA,TRBV6-6,TGTGCCAGCGGCCAGGGGCATGGCGGGGAGCTGTTTTTT,CASGQGHGGELFF
NA,TRBJ2-1,NA,TRBV7-6,TGTGCCAGCAGCTTAACTCCCCAGGGCGCCCCTTACAATGAGCAGTTCTTC,CASSLTPQGAPYNEQFF
NA,TRBJ2-7,few,TRBV10-2,TGCGCCAGCAGTGACAGGGGCTACGAGCAGTACTTC,CASSDRGYEQYF
NA,TRBJ2-3,NA,TRBV4-1,TGCGCCAGCAGCCCCCTCCCACCAGGGGGCACAGATACGCAGTATTTT,CASSPLPPGGTDTQYF
TRBD2,TRBJ2-2,once,TRBV5-1,TGCGCCAGCAGCGACCCTCTAGCGGGCGATCACACCGGGGAGCTGTTTTTT,CASSDPLAGDHTGELFF
NA,TRBJ1-5,few,TRBV6-1,TGTGCCAGCAGTGAAGCAGGGGCGAGCAATCAGCCCCAGCATTTT,CASSEAGASNQPQHF
NA,TRBJ1-2,NA,TRBV27,TGTGCCAGCAGTGGGTTGACAGACCGTGGCTACACCTTC,CASSGLTDRGYTF
NA,TRBJ2-5,NA,TRBV30,TGTGCCTGGAGTGTAAGGGGGGGCGAGACCCAGTACTTC,CAWSVRGGETQYF
TRBD2,TRBJ2-3,NA,TRBV7-9,TGTGCCAGCAGAGGACTAGCGGGAAACACAGATACGCAGTATTTT,CASRGLAGNTDTQYF
TRBD1,TRBJ2-7,few,TRBV18,TGTGCCAGCTCACCTTCGGGACAGGGCCTCGAGCAGTACTTC,CASSPSGQGLEQYF
NA,TRBJ2-7,NA,TRBV25-1,TGTGCCAGCAGTCAATCCGGGGTCTACGAGCAGTACTTC,CASSQSGVYEQYF
TRBD1,TRBJ1-3,NA,TRBV7-8,TGTGCCAGCAGCTTAGCCGGCAGGGGGTTTGGAAACACCATATATTTT,CASSLAGRGFGNTIYF
TRBD1,TRBJ1-1,NA,TRBV6-5,TGTGCCAGCAGACAAACGACAGGGATCACTGAAGCTTTCTTT,CASRQTTGITEAFF
NA,TRBJ1-1,NA,TRBV6-1,TGTGCCAGCAGTGCCCCCGGGCGGGGTACGAAAGCTTTCTTT,CASSAPGRGTKAFF
NA,TRBJ2-7,NA,TRBV11-2,TGTGCCAGCAGCTTAGGCGGCGTCGTCTACGAGCAGTACTTC,CASSLGGVVYEQYF
TRBD2,TRBJ2-2,NA,TRBV28,TGTGCCAGCAGAATGGGGGGTGCGGGGGGACGTAACACCGGGGAGCTGTTTTTT,CASRMGGAGGRNTGELFF
NA,TRBJ2-5,NA,TRBV7-7,TGTGCTAGCAGCCAAATTGTAGAGACCCAGTACTTC,CASSQIVETQYF
NA,TRBJ2-3,few,TRBV19,TGTGCCTGTCAGGGGGACCGGGGGAGCACAGATACGCAGTATTTT,CACQGDRGSTDTQYF
TRBD2,TRBJ2-3,NA,TRBV2,TGTGCCGGACGACTTCAAGCGGGAACAGATACGCAGTATTTT,CAGRLQAGTDTQYF
NA,TRBJ1-6,NA,TRBV10-3,TGTGCCATCAGTGAGGACAGTAACTATTCACCCCTCCACTTT,CAISEDSNYSPLHF
NA,TRBJ2-6,few,TRBV18,TGTGCCAGCTCACCACCAGGTGGCCGGGGAACTGGGGCCAACGTCCTGACTTTC,CASSPPGGRGTGANVLTF
NA,TRBJ2-5,NA,TRBV18,TGTGCCAGTTCTAAAGGGAGCCAAGAGACCCAGTACTTC,CASSKGSQETQYF
TRBD2,TRBJ2-5,NA,TRBV11-2,TGTGCCAGCAGCTTAGGGACGGGAGGGGAGACCCAGTACTTC,CASSLGTGGETQYF
TRBD1,TRBJ2-1,NA,TRBV6-5,TGTGCCAGCAAAGGGGGACAGGGGTTATACAATGAGCAGTTCTTC,CASKGGQGLYNEQFF
NA,TRBJ2-7,NA,TRBV29-1,TGCAGCGCTAAACAGGGTCTACGATCAGGCTCCTACGAGCAGTACTTC,CSAKQGLRSGSYEQYF
NA,TRBJ1-1,NA,TRBV6-1,TGTGCCAGCAGCCCTTCTAGTCCTGAAGCTTTCTTT,CASSPSSPEAFF
NA,TRBJ2-7,NA,TRBV5-1,TGCGCCAGCAGCTGGGACTCCAGCTCCTACGAGCAGTACTTC,CASSWDSSSYEQYF
TRBD2,TRBJ2-3,once,TRBV4-1,TGCGCCAGCAGCCAAGATAAAGCGGGAAGCACAGATACGCAGTATTTT,CASSQDKAGSTDTQYF
TRBD1,TRBJ2-3,NA,TRBV7-2,TGTGCCAGCAGCCCGGGGACAGCCTCAGATACGCAGTATTTT,CASSPGTASDTQYF
TRBD1,TRBJ2-7,NA,TRBV29-1,TGCAGCGTTGAAGGGTCGACAGGGGACTCCCCCTACGAGCAGTACTTC,CSVEGSTGDSPYEQYF
NA,TRBJ2-1,NA,TRBV5-5,TGTGCCAGCAGCCAGAGACTCGGACTTAGCTCCTACAATGAGCAGTTCTTC,CASSQRLGLSSYNEQFF
TRBD2,TRBJ2-7,NA,TRBV7-2,TGTGCCAGCAGCCCCCGACTAGCGGGGGGGGTCGACGAGCAGTACTTC,CASSPRLAGGVDEQYF
NA,TRBJ1-2,NA,TRBV9,TGTGCCAGCAGCGTAGAGGGGCAGGGAAGGTACTATGGCTACACCTTC,CASSVEGQGRYYGYTF
NA,TRBJ2-5,few,TRBV6-5,TGTGCCAGCCATCCGGGCGGGGAAGAGACCCAGTACTTC,CASHPGGEETQYF
TRBD1,TRBJ1-1,NA,TRBV9,TGTGCCAGCACCCCCACAGGGGGCTTCACTGAAGCTTTCTTT,CASTPTGGFTEAFF
TRBD1,TRBJ1-6,NA,TRBV5-4,TGTGCCAGCAGCGGGGGACAGGGGTTGAATTCACCCCTCCACTTT,CASSGGQGLNSPLHF
TRBD2,TRBJ2-5,NA,TRBV10-2,TGCGCCAGCAGTGACAGCACTAGCGGGAGAGAGACCCAGTACTTC,CASSDSTSGRETQYF
TRBD1,TRBJ1-2,NA,TRBV11-2,TGTGCCAGCAGTTTGGACAGGGGGCGAGGCTACACCTTC,CASSLDRGRGYTF
NA,TRBJ1-6,NA,TRBV18,TGTGCCAGCTCACTTGTGGACTCGAACTCCTATAATTCACCCCTCCACTTT,CASSLVDSNSYNSPLHF
TRBD1,TRBJ1-3,NA,TRBV2,TGTGCCAGCAGTGAGGACAGGGTTAGTGGAAACACCATATATTTT,CASSEDRVSGNTIYF